This T cell receptor (beta chain) was sequenced in a study of cytomegalovirus exposure and HLA in healthy donors. This CDR3 is built from 18 residues. Germline assignment: CDR1 MNHEY and CDR2 SMNVEV (reference sequence). V was pared by 5 bases and J by 3 bases, with 13 bases of the junction left unmatched. Whole-study results and caveats: An analysis done earlier found most TCR beta V segments productive about 87% or about 30% of the time.

Points on this clone: What it binds is unknown.

PCR primers comprised 60 Vbeta and 13 Jbeta primers. Generated by immunoSEQ multiplex PCR, the TCRdb table keeps only in-frame clones and is missing some. The sample includes roughly 100,000 clones, approximately 82% of them seen just once. Sequencing used PBMCs. The V gene is TRBV27, the J gene TRBJ2-7; 13 positions agree with TRBD2. This sequence was found in a female donor in good health and CMV-seropositive. CDR3 sequence reads: CASSPGTSGVTRRYEQYF. Written as DNA, the CDR3 is TGTGCCAGCAGTCCCGGGACTAGCGGGGTAACTAGACGCTACGAGCAGTACTTC.